The T cell receptor beta chain described here comes from a study of blood T cell repertoires in COVID-19. Study at large: Donors in the United States, Italy and Spain gave samples during acute or convalescent COVID-19. From T cells, B-cell-depleted T cells, or PBMCs came the material, which was cDNA or gDNA.

As processed by the authors: Nucleated cell counts were estimated from reference gene primer amplification. The data were produced by immunoSEQ multiplex PCR, yet TCRdb's version contains in-frame clones alone and is incomplete. That table furnishes V, J and clone size, whereas the DNA furnished D and trimming. The repertoire includes under 200,000 clones, less than 85% of them detected once, and approximately 7.7% sits in the top ten. This CDR3 has 11 residues. With 7 bases removed from V and 4 bases from J, the gap between germline ends came to 8 bases. Germline V gives CDR1 MNHEY, CDR2 SVGAGI. Followed longitudinally, the Seattle patients had been enrolled during active infection.

The clonotype comes from a woman in her sixties or seventies with COVID-19, enrolled during active disease. The chain uses TRBV6-5 and TRBJ2-7, with D hard to call. The material sequenced was peripheral blood. This CDR3 reads CASIKHYEQYF. The CDR3 DNA reads TGTGCCAGCATTAAGCATTACGAGCAGTACTTC.